These 21 T cell receptor beta chains were sequenced from one sample in a study of beta chain features in type 1 diabetes. As every portion of the isolated RNA was reverse transcribed, the sequencing read expressed TCRB transcripts. The protocol was immunoSEQ multiplex PCR, while the TCRdb copy is restricted to in-frame clones and leaves out a portion. The table includes about 900,000 clones, 15% to 20% detected once. The sequenced material came from naive CD4+ T cells from blood. These receptors originate from a woman aged 18-35 years in good health.

This clone came up a few times. The V and J genes are TRBV18 and TRBJ1-1; D is uncertain. Germline V gene sequence: CDR1 KGHSH, CDR2 LQKENI. V gave up 4 bases and J gave up 7 bases, with 10 bases separating them. This CDR3 has 12 residues. CDR3 loop: CASSQRISEAFF. CDR3 DNA: TGTGCCAGCTCACAGAGAATCAGTGAAGCTTTCTTT.

This clone has a handful of counts. This chain uses TRBV7-3 with TRBJ2-1, with 10 bases lining up with TRBD2. The CDR3 runs to 18 residues. Germline CDR1 reads SGHTA; CDR2 reads FQGTGA. After removal of 2 bases from V and 5 bases from J, the junction contained 12 bases not matched to a gene. DNA for the CDR3: TGTGCCAGCAGCTTAGGCCAAACTCTAGCGGGAGAAGACAATGAGCAGTTCTTC. Translated: CASSLGQTLAGEDNEQFF.

The chain recombines TRBV11-2 with TRBJ2-3, with D perhaps given as TRBD1 or TRBD2 (5 bases each). The CDR3 is 15 residues long. Trimming shortened V by 2 bases and J by 4 bases, and 13 bases separated the two germline ends. CDR1 and CDR2 from the germline V gene are SGHAT and FQNNGV. The CDR3 sequence is CASSLFVLGADTQYF. CDR3 DNA: TGTGCCAGCAGCTTATTTGTCCTGGGGGCAGATACGCAGTATTTT.

This clone was observed a handful of times. The V and J genes are TRBV6-5 and TRBJ1-1, with D perhaps matching TRBD1 (5 bases). The CDR3 has 14 amino acids. Germline values: CDR1 MNHEY, CDR2 SVGAGI. The ends were cut back, 7 bases at V and 1 base at J, with 13 bases in the middle. The CDR3 nucleotides read TGTGCCAGCAAGTCCTTGGGGGGGAACACTGAAGCTTTCTTT. It specifies CASKSLGGNTEAFF.

The table lists this clone with a few counts. This chain uses TRBV2 with TRBJ2-7, with TRBD2 identical over 7 bases. The CDR3 runs 14 residues. The ends lost 7 bases at V and 9 bases at J; junction bases unmatched: 15. CDR1 is SNHLY, CDR2 FYNNEI, per germline. The CDR3 sequence: CASIGDYHSSGQYF. CDR3 nucleotide sequence: TGTGCCAGCATTGGGGACTATCACTCTAGCGGGCAGTACTTC.

This chain connects TRBV6-6 to TRBJ2-4; D uncertain. The CDR3 loop spans 14 amino acids. Deletions cut 7 bases from V and 0 bases from J, with 10 bases between. CDR1 is MNHNY, CDR2 SVGAGI, per germline (reference sequence). The CDR3 sequence: CASTELLAKNIQYF. Here the CDR3 DNA reads TGTGCCAGCACGGAGCTTCTAGCCAAAAACATTCAGTACTTC.

The sample holds a few counts of this clone. CDR3 in amino acids: CASSPPSGGTSYEQYF. CDR3 nucleotide sequence: TGTGCCAGCAGCCCCCCCAGTGGGGGTACCTCCTACGAGCAGTACTTC. J is TRBJ2-7 and V is TRBV7-9, with D perhaps being TRBD1 or TRBD2 (5 bases each). V lost 5 bases to trimming and J lost 0 bases, with 17 bases between them. CDR1 and CDR2 (germline): SEHNR, FQNEAQ (reference sequence). This CDR3 is 16 amino acids long.

Only a few counts were recorded for this clone. The V and J genes are TRBV7-2 and TRBJ2-2; D perhaps matches TRBD1 (6 bases). The V end was cut by 3 bases, the J end by 5 bases, with 13 bases between. Germline CDR1 and CDR2: SGHTA and FQGNSA. The CDR3 covers 15 residues. CDR3 bases: TGTGCCAGCAGCTTTTCACAGGGTCGGACCGGGGAGCTGTTTTTT. It codes for CASSFSQGRTGELFF.

The rearrangement links TRBV6-6 to TRBJ2-7; the match to TRBD1 covers 7 bases. The CDR3 sequence is 13 residues long. V shed 5 bases and J 2 bases; nucleotides not matched to a gene: 3. Germline CDR1 and CDR2: MNHNY and SVGAGI (reference sequence). The CDR3 DNA sequence: TGTGCCAGCAGTACGACAGGGCCCTACGAGCAGTACTTC. Its protein product is CASSTTGPYEQYF.

This clone was found a few times. J is TRBJ2-1 and V is TRBV7-2; D uncertain. The germline V and J ends were trimmed by 5 bases and 11 bases, with 13 bases remaining between them. CDR1 SGHTA and CDR2 FQGNSA come from the germline V gene. The CDR3 covers 12 residues. The CDR3, as DNA: TGTGCCAGCAGCCCGGCCTCCCTGAAGCAGTTCTTC. This encodes CASSPASLKQFF. The full variable domain, completed using reference TRBV7-2 and TRBJ2-1, is GAGVSQSPSNKVTEKGKDVELRCDPISGHTALYWYRQSLGQGLEFLIYFQGNSAPDKSGLPSDRFSAERTGGSVSTLTIQRTQQEDSAVYLCASSPASLKQFFGPGTRLTVL.

The gene calls are TRBV21-1 and TRBJ2-7; the table's D call of TRBD1 was not tested on the DNA. TRBV21-1 is assigned pseudogene status. The CDR3 is 17 amino acids. In DNA form, the CDR3 reads TGTGCCAGCAACCTGATCAGGGGGCGCCGAGACAAATACGAGCAGTACTTC. It specifies CASNLIRGRRDKYEQYF.

A word on this clone: The sample carries other DNA sequences with the same CDR3. The chain carries TRBV27 and TRBJ2-7; D may be TRBD2 (5 bases). Germline CDR1 and CDR2: MNHEY and SMNVEV (reference sequence). V was clipped by 5 bases and J by 3 bases, with 5 bases between them. The CDR3 loop spans 11 amino acids. The CDR3 region has the DNA TGTGCCAGCAGTGACTACTACGAGCAGTACTTC. Encoded protein: CASSDYYEQYF.

V and J are TRBV4-2 and TRBJ1-5, with TRBD1 identical over 7 bases. From germline, CDR1 is LGHNA and CDR2 YNFKEQ. Losses at the gene ends were 0 bases for V and 0 bases for J; bases not matched to a gene: 5. The CDR3 extends over 17 amino acids. In DNA, the CDR3 is TGTGCCAGCAGCCAAGATCCGACAGGGAGTAGCAATCAGCCCCAGCATTTT. Residues: CASSQDPTGSSNQPQHF.

The chain links TRBV5-1 to TRBJ2-1; a possible D gene is TRBD2 (5 bases). CDR1 SGHRS and CDR2 YFSETQ come from the germline V gene. Between the trimmed V and J ends, which lost 3 bases and 0 bases, there was a span of 13 bases. The CDR3 runs to 16 residues. CDR3 in DNA: TGCGCCAGCAGCTCCGAACTCGCGGGCTCCTACAATGAGCAGTTCTTC. Encoded protein: CASSSELAGSYNEQFF.

The gene calls are TRBV25-1 and TRBJ2-1, with 7 bases lining up with TRBD1. The J segment lost 2 bases and the V segment lost 3 bases, leaving 1 base of the junction unmatched. The V gene's germline CDR1 is MGHDK and CDR2 SYGVNS. This CDR3 has 14 residues. CDR3 DNA: TGTGCCAGCAGTGAGCAGGGGGCCTACAATGAGCAGTTCTTC. Protein: CASSEQGAYNEQFF.

This clone was recorded only once. The chain recombines TRBV6-5 with TRBJ1-5; D is unclear. The V end was cut by 5 bases, the J end by 6 bases, with 11 bases between. CDR1 and CDR2 from the germline V gene are MNHEY and SVGAGI. The CDR3 runs to 13 residues. The CDR3 region has the DNA TGTGCCAGCAGTGACAAGAACGCTCAGCCCCAGCATTTT. Encoded protein: CASSDKNAQPQHF.

This clone turned up a few times. The chain recombines TRBV5-1 with TRBJ2-1; 8 nucleotides line up with TRBD1. The germline CDR1 and CDR2 sequences are SGHRS and YFSETQ. V lost 4 bases, J lost 1 base, and 16 bases stayed unmatched. This CDR3 has 19 amino acids. This chain's CDR3 is CASSPPGEGTGTSYNEQFF. In DNA form, the CDR3 reads TGCGCCAGCAGCCCCCCTGGCGAGGGGACAGGCACGTCCTACAATGAGCAGTTCTTC.

The V call is TRBV6-6, the J call TRBJ2-7, with 7 positions matching TRBD2. The CDR3 consists of 16 residues. Germline trimming cut 8 bases from V and 7 bases from J; bases unmatched to any gene: 20. Germline V gene data show CDR1 as MNHNY and CDR2 as SVGAGI (reference sequence). CDR3 coding DNA: TGTGCCAGCTCCCCCTTCCGGACTAGGGGTCCGGGGGAGCAGTACTTC. It is translated as CASSPFRTRGPGEQYF.

J is TRBJ2-7 and V is TRBV5-6; 7 bases match TRBD1. V trimming: 1 base; J trimming: 2 bases; junction bases outside the gene matches: 6. The CDR3 length is 15 residues. The germline V gene has CDR1 SGHDT and CDR2 YYEEEE. The CDR3, as DNA: TGTGCCAGCAGCTTGACAGGGGTATTTACCTACGAGCAGTACTTC. It translates to CASSLTGVFTYEQYF.

The chain links TRBV5-1 to TRBJ2-7, with D tentatively TRBD2 (6 bases). The length of the CDR3 is 17 residues. Germline CDR1 SGHRS, CDR2 YFSETQ. The V end was cut by 0 bases, the J end by 2 bases, with 18 bases between. For the CDR3, the DNA is TGCGCCAGCAGCTTGGATGTTAGAGGGAGGTCCACCTACGAGCAGTACTTC. This sequence encodes CASSLDVRGRSTYEQYF.

This clone has only a few counts. CDR3 in amino acids: CASSRTGTPSYEQYF. CDR3 DNA: TGTGCCAGCAGCCGGACCGGGACACCGTCCTACGAGCAGTACTTC. The chain uses TRBV6-5 and TRBJ2-7; a weak D match, TRBD1 (6 bases). V dropped 6 bases and J dropped 1 base, with 16 bases sitting between them. Per germline, CDR1 MNHEY and CDR2 SVGAGI. The length of the CDR3 is 15 residues.